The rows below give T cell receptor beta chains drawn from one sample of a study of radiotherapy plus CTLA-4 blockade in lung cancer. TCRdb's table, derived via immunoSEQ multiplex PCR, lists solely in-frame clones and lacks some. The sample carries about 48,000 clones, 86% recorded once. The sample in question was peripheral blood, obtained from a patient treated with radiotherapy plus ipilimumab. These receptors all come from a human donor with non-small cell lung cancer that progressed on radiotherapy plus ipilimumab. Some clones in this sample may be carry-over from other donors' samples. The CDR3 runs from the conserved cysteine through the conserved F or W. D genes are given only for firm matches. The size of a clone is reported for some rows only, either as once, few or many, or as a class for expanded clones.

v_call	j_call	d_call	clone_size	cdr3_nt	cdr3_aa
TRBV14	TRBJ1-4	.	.	TGTGCCAGCAGCCAAGCTCGGGAAAAACTGTTTTTT	CASSQAREKLFF
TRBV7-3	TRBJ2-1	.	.	TGTGCCAGCAGCCGGAACGGGTTAAGCTCCTACAATGAGCAGTTCTTC	CASSRNGLSSYNEQFF
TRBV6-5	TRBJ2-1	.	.	TGTGCCAGCAGTTATACCCCTCTACATGAGCAGTTCTTC	CASSYTPLHEQFF
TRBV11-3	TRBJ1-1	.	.	TGTGCCAGCAGCGCGTCGTGGGGCGCGGAAGCTTTCTTT	CASSASWGAEAFF
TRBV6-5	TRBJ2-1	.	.	TGTGCCAGCAGTACAACAGGGTTTGAGCAGTTCTTC	CASSTTGFEQFF
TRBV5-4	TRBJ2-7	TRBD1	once	TGTGCCAGCAGCGGGACAGACTACGAGCAGTACTTC	CASSGTDYEQYF
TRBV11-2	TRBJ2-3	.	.	TGTGCCAGCAGCTTAGAACCCAGTAGCGCAGATACGCAGTATTTT	CASSLEPSSADTQYF
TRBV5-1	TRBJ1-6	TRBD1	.	TGCGCCAGCAGCTTGCAGGGGGAATCACCCCTCCACTTT	CASSLQGESPLHF
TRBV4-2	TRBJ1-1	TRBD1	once	TGTGCCAGCAGCCAGGACAGGGGCTCTGCTGAAGCTTTCTTT	CASSQDRGSAEAFF
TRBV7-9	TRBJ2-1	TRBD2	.	TGTGCCAGCAGTACTATAGCGGGGAGCTCCTACAATGAGCAGTTCTTC	CASSTIAGSSYNEQFF
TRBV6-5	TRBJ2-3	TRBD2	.	TGTGCCAGCGGATCTAGCGGGGCGGATACGCAGTATTTT	CASGSSGADTQYF
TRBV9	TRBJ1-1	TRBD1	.	TGTGCCAGCAGCGTGTCCGGACAGGGGGCTGGAGGCACTGAAGCTTTCTTT	CASSVSGQGAGGTEAFF
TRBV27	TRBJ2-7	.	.	TGTGCCAGCAGTTACGGGGACACCTCCTACGAGCAGTACTTC	CASSYGDTSYEQYF
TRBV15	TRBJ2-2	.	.	TGTGCCACCAGCAGAGACGACTACAATGAGCTGTTTTTT	CATSRDDYNELFF
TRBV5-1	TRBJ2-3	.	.	TGCGCCAGCAGCTTGGTAGGGGCCACAGATACGCAGTATTTT	CASSLVGATDTQYF
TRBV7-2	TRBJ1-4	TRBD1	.	TGTGCCAGCAGCTTCTCAGGGGGCTATAATGAAAAACTGTTTTTT	CASSFSGGYNEKLFF
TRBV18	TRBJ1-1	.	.	TGTGCCAGCTCACTGGTGATACCAGGGTTGGGCACTGAAGCTTTCTTT	CASSLVIPGLGTEAFF
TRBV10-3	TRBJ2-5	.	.	TGTGCCGCAGGGGTCCAAGAGACCCAGTACTTC	CAAGVQETQYF
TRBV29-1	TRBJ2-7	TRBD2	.	TGCAGCGTTGACAAATCGGGGACTAGCGGGAGACAAGGGGAACAGTACTTC	CSVDKSGTSGRQGEQYF
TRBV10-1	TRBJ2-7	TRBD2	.	TGCGCCAGCAGTGATGAAGCGGGGGGCGCCTACGAGCAGTACTTC	CASSDEAGGAYEQYF
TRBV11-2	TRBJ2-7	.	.	TGTGCCAGCCAAAAGGGGGTCTACGGGCAGTACTTC	CASQKGVYGQYF
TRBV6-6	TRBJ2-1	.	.	TGTGCCAGCAGTTACCCCAAAGGGGCCTACAATGAGCAGTTCTTC	CASSYPKGAYNEQFF
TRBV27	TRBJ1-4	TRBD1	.	TGTGCCAGCAGCCCCGGGACAGGGGCCGAAAAACTGTTTTTT	CASSPGTGAEKLFF
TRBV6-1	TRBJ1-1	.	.	TGTGCCAGCAGGCTCCAGGGTGACACTGAAGCTTTCTTT	CASRLQGDTEAFF
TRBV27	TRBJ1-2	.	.	TGTGCCACCGGGGGGCCCAGCTTTGGCTACACCTTC	CATGGPSFGYTF
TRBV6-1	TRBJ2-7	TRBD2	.	TGTGCCAGCAGTGGATCTAGCGGGAGGGCCGAAGGGTACGAGCAGTACTTC	CASSGSSGRAEGYEQYF
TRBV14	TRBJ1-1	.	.	TGTGCCAGCAGCCGGACACTGAACACTGAAGCTTTCTTT	CASSRTLNTEAFF
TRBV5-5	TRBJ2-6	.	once	TGTGCCAGCAGCTTGGTCGGCAGGGCTGGGGCCAACGTCCTGACTTTC	CASSLVGRAGANVLTF
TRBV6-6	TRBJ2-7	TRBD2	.	TGTGCCAGCACGGGAGGGCGTCCCTACGAGCAGTACTTC	CASTGGRPYEQYF
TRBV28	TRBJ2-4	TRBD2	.	TGTGCCAGCAGTTCCGGGAGGGCAGGGAACATTCAGTACTTC	CASSSGRAGNIQYF
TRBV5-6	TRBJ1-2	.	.	TGTGCCAGCAGCCCCAGGGCCTATGGCTACACCTTC	CASSPRAYGYTF
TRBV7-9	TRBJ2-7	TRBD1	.	TGTGCCAGCAGCTTAGCTGATTGGACAGGGGCCTACGAGCAGTACTTC	CASSLADWTGAYEQYF
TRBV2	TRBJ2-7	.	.	TGTGCCAGCAGTGGGCGGGACAGCTCCTACGAGCAGTACTTC	CASSGRDSSYEQYF
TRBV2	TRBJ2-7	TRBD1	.	TGTGCCAGCAGTGCAACCGGGACAGGCGACGAGCAGTACTTC	CASSATGTGDEQYF
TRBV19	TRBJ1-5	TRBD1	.	TGTGCCAGTAGTTTCGGACAGGGAGGTCAGCCCCAGCATTTT	CASSFGQGGQPQHF
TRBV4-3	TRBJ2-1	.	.	TGCGCCAGCAGCCAAGATTCGTACGGAGGCTCCTACAATGAGCAGTTCTTC	CASSQDSYGGSYNEQFF
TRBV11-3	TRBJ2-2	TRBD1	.	TGTGCCAGCAGTCAGACAGGGGTGCACACCGGGGAGCTGTTTTTT	CASSQTGVHTGELFF
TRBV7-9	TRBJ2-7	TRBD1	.	TGTGCCAGCAGCAACCGGGACAGGGGCTACGAGCAGTACTTC	CASSNRDRGYEQYF
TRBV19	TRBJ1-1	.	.	TGTGCCAGTAGTATTACAGAGAACACTGAAGCTTTCTTT	CASSITENTEAFF
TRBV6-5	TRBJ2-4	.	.	TGTGCCAGCAGTTTGGGGGAGGTGACCAAAAACATTCAGTACTTC	CASSLGEVTKNIQYF
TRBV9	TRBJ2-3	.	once	TGTGCCAGCAGCCCGGGACTTACTTATCCAGATACGCAGTATTTT	CASSPGLTYPDTQYF
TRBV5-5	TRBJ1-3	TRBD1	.	TGTGCCAGCAGCTTGGTGACAGGGTTCGGAAACACCATATATTTT	CASSLVTGFGNTIYF
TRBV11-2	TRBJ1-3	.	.	TGTGCCAGCAGCTTTCGGGGAAACACCATATATTTT	CASSFRGNTIYF
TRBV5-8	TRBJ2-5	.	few	TGTGCCAGCAGCTTGGCGGGGGTAGGGTCCCAGTACTTC	CASSLAGVGSQYF
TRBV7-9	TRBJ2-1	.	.	TGTGCCAGCAGCGCAGGGGTTACTGAGCAGTTCTTC	CASSAGVTEQFF
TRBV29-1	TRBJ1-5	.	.	TGCAGCGTTGAGATCCCAGGGGATCAGCCCCAGCATTTT	CSVEIPGDQPQHF
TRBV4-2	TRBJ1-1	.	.	TGTGCCAGCAGCCAAGGAGACAGTGAAGCTTTCTTT	CASSQGDSEAFF
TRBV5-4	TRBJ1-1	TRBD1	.	TGTGCCAGCAGCTTAACCACAGGGGTTACTGAAGCTTTCTTT	CASSLTTGVTEAFF
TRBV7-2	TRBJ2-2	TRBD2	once	TGTGCCAGCAGCTCCCAAGCGGGGGTGAACACCGGGGAGCTGTTTTTT	CASSSQAGVNTGELFF
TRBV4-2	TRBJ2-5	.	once	TGTGCCAGCAGCCCCAGCCTAGGGAATGAGGGCCAGTACTTC	CASSPSLGNEGQYF
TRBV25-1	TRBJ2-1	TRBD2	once	TGTGCCAGCAGTGAACCACTAGCGGGGATCAATGAGCAGTTCTTC	CASSEPLAGINEQFF
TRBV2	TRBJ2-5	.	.	TGTGCCAGCAGCGGGGGACTCTACTTC	CASSGGLYF
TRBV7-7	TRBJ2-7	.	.	TGTGCCAGCAGCGCCGGACAAACCTACGAGCAGTACTTC	CASSAGQTYEQYF
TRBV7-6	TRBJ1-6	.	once	TGTGCCAGCAGCTCAGGGGTCGTTGTTACCGGTTCACCCCTCCACTTT	CASSSGVVVTGSPLHF